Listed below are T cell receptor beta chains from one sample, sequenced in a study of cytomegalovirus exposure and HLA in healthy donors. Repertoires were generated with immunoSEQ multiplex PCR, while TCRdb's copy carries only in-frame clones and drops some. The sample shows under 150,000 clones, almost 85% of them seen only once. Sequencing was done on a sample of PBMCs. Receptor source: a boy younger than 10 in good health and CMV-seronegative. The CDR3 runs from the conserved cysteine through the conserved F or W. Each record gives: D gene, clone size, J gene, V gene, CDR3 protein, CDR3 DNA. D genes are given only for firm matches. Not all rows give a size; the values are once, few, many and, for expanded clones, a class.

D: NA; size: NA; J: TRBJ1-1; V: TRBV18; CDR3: CASSAHSRRDTEAFF; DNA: TGTGCCAGCTCAGCCCACTCTAGGCGGGACACTGAAGCTTTCTTT
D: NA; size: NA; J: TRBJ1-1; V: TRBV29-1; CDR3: CSVGPGDTEAFF; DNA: TGCAGCGTTGGGCCAGGGGACACTGAAGCTTTCTTT
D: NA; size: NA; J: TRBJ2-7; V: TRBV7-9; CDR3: CASSFSRLTYEQYF; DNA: TGTGCCAGCAGCTTCTCCAGGTTAACCTACGAGCAGTACTTC
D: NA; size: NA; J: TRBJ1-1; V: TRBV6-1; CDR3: CASSGSMSTEAFF; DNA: TGTGCCAGCAGTGGATCGATGAGCACTGAAGCTTTCTTT
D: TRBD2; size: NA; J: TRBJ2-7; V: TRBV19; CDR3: CASSPGIAGGSSYEQYF; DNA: TGTGCCAGTAGTCCCGGGATAGCGGGGGGAAGCTCCTACGAGCAGTACTTC
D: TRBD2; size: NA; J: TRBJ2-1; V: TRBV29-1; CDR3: CSVEGSSGAYNEQFF; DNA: TGCAGCGTTGAAGGGTCTAGCGGGGCCTACAATGAGCAGTTCTTC
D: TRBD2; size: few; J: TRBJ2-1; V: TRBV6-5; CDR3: CASSPSGGINEQFF; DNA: TGTGCCAGCAGCCCTAGCGGGGGCATCAATGAGCAGTTCTTC
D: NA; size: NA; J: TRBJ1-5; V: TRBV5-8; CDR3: CASSLRPGHSNQPQHF; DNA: TGTGCCAGCAGCTTGAGGCCAGGGCATAGCAATCAGCCCCAGCATTTT
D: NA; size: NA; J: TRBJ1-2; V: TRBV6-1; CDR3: CASSERVRGASNYGYTF; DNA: TGTGCCAGCAGTGAAAGGGTTCGGGGAGCATCGAACTATGGCTACACCTTC
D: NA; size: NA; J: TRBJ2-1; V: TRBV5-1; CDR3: CASSPGDEQFF; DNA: TGCGCCAGCAGCCCCGGGGATGAGCAGTTCTTC
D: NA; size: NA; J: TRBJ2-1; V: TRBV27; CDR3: CASSFLGQEQFF; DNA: TGTGCCAGCAGTTTTTTGGGGCAGGAGCAGTTCTTC
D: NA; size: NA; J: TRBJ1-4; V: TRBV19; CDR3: CASSHRATNEKLFF; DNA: TGTGCCAGTAGTCACAGGGCAACTAATGAAAAACTGTTTTTT
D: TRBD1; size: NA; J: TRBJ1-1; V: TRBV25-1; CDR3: CASSEGQETAEAFF; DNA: TGTGCCAGCAGTGAGGGACAGGAGACAGCTGAAGCTTTCTTT
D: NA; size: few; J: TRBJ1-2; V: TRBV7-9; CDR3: CASSFGGGNNYGYTF; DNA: TGTGCCAGCAGCTTCGGCGGAGGGAATAACTATGGCTACACCTTC
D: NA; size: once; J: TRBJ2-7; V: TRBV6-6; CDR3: CASTGQSSYEQYF; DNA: TGTGCCAGCACCGGACAGTCCAGCTACGAGCAGTACTTC
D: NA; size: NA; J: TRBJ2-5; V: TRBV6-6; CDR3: CASSSHSTGRRETQYF; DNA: TGTGCCAGCAGTTCCCATTCGACAGGAAGGCGAGAGACCCAGTACTTC
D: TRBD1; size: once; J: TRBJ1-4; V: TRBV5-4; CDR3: CASSQGATNEKLFF; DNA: TGTGCCAGCAGCCAGGGGGCCACTAATGAAAAACTGTTTTTT
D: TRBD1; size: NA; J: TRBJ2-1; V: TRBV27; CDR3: CATRAEGASYNEQFF; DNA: TGTGCCACCCGGGCCGAGGGGGCATCCTACAATGAGCAGTTCTTC
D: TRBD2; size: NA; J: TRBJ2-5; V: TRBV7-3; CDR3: CASSPLAGAWTQYF; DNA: TGTGCCAGCAGCCCGTTAGCGGGGGCCTGGACCCAGTACTTC
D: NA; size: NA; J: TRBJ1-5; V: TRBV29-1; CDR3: CSVEGPNGAQPQHF; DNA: TGCAGCGTTGAAGGACCTAACGGAGCTCAGCCCCAGCATTTT
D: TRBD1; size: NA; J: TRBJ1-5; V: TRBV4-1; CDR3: CASSQDGTGFQPQHF; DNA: TGCGCCAGCAGCCAAGATGGGACAGGGTTTCAGCCCCAGCATTTT
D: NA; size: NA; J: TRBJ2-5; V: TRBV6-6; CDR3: CASSYLGQVAAQYF; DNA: TGTGCCAGCAGTTACTTAGGACAAGTGGCGGCCCAGTACTTC
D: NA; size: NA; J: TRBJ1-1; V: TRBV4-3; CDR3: CASRRGLDTEAFF; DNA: TGCGCCAGCAGGCGGGGGTTGGACACTGAAGCTTTCTTT
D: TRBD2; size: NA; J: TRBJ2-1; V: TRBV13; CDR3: CASSLVASGIYNEQFF; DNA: TGTGCCAGCAGCTTAGTGGCTAGCGGGATCTACAATGAGCAGTTCTTC
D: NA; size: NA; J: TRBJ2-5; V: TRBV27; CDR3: CASSHSGPSGVETQYF; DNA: TGTGCCAGCAGTCACTCGGGACCTTCGGGGGTCGAGACCCAGTACTTC
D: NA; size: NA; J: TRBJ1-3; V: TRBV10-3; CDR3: CAISEGQANTIYF; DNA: TGTGCCATCAGTGAGGGGCAGGCCAACACCATATATTTT
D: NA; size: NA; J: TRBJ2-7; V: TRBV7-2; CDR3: CASSLTTGSSYEQYF; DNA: TGTGCCAGCAGCTTAACGACGGGGAGCTCCTACGAGCAGTACTTC
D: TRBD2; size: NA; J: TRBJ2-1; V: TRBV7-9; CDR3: CASSSWGGSSYNEQFF; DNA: TGTGCCAGCAGCTCCTGGGGGGGGAGCTCCTACAATGAGCAGTTCTTC
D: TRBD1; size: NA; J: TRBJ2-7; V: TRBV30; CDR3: CAWSVGTGPGEQYF; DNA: TGTGCCTGGAGTGTCGGGACAGGGCCAGGCGAGCAGTACTTC
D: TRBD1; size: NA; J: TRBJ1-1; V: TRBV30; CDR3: CAWSLGQENTEAFF; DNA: TGTGCCTGGAGTTTGGGACAGGAAAACACTGAAGCTTTCTTT
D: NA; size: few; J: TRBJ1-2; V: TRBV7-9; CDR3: CASSLAEGYTF; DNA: TGTGCCAGCAGCTTAGCGGAGGGCTACACCTTC
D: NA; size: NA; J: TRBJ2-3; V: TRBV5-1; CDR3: CASSFEAGDTQYF; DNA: TGCGCCAGCAGCTTTGAGGCGGGAGATACGCAGTATTTT
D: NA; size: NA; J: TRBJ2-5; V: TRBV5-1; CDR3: CASSQQETQYF; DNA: TGCGCCAGCAGCCAACAAGAGACCCAGTACTTC
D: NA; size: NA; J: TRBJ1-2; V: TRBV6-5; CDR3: CASSQQGYGYTF; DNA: TGTGCCAGCAGTCAACAGGGATATGGCTACACCTTC
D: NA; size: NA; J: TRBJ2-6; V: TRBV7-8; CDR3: CASSLVAGSSPGANVLTF; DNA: TGTGCCAGCAGCTTAGTGGCAGGGTCAAGCCCTGGGGCCAACGTCCTGACTTTC
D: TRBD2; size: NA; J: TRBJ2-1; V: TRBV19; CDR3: CASKRAGVPEQFF; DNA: TGTGCCAGTAAGAGAGCGGGAGTTCCTGAGCAGTTCTTC
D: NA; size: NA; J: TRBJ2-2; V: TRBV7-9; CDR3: CASYERPNTGELFF; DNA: TGTGCCAGCTATGAGCGGCCGAACACCGGGGAGCTGTTTTTT
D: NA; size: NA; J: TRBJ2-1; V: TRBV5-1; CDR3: CASTLSGPNEQFF; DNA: TGCGCCAGCACCCTTAGCGGTCCCAATGAGCAGTTCTTC
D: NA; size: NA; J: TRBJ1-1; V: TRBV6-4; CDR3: CASSDSGGSTEAFF; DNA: TGTGCCAGCAGTGACTCCGGGGGTAGCACTGAAGCTTTCTTT
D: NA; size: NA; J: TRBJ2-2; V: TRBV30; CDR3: CAWIAPGELFF; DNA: TGTGCCTGGATAGCGCCAGGGGAGCTGTTTTTT
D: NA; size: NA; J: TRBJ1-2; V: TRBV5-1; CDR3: CASSGGSAELRGYTF; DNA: TGCGCCAGCAGCGGGGGGTCGGCCGAGCTTCGGGGCTACACCTTC
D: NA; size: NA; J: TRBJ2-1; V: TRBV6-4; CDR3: CASSWSVTGNNEQFF; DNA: TGTGCCAGCAGCTGGTCGGTAACGGGGAACAATGAGCAGTTCTTC
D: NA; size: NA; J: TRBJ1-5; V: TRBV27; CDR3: CASSSRNQPQHF; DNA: TGTGCCAGCAGTTCCCGGAATCAGCCCCAGCATTTT
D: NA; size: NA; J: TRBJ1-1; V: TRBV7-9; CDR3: CSSILGGTEAFF; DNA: TGTTCCAGCATACTAGGTGGCACTGAAGCTTTCTTT
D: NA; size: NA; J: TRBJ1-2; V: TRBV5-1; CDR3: CASYGAGGRDYGYTF; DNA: TGCGCCAGCTACGGTGCGGGGGGGCGCGACTATGGCTACACCTTC
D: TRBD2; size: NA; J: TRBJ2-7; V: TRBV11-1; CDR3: CASSLGRESSYEQYF; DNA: TGTGCCAGCAGCTTAGGGCGGGAGAGCTCCTACGAGCAGTACTTC
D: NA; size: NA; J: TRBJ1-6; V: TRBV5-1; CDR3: CASSWDIGSPLHF; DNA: TGCGCCAGCAGCTGGGACATCGGCTCACCCCTCCACTTT
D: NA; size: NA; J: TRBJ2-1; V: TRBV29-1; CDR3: CSVEKPTYNEQFF; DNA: TGCAGCGTTGAGAAACCAACTTACAATGAGCAGTTCTTC
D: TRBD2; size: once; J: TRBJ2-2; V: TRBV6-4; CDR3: CASSEGGATGELFF; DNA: TGTGCCAGCAGTGAGGGAGGGGCCACCGGGGAGCTGTTTTTT
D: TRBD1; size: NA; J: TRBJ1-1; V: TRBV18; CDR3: CASSPLIQTGVNTEAFF; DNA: TGTGCCAGCTCACCCCTTATACAGACAGGGGTGAACACTGAAGCTTTCTTT
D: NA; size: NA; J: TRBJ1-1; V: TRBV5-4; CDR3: CASSLGQGLNTEAFF; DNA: TGTGCCAGCAGCTTGGGGCAGGGTTTGAACACTGAAGCTTTCTTT
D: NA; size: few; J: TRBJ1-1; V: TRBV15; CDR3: CATSRERGGVSEAFF; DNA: TGTGCCACCAGCAGAGAAAGGGGGGGGGTCTCTGAAGCTTTCTTT
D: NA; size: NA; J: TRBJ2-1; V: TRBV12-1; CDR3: CASSFVGGHSYNEQFF; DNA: TGTGCCAGCAGCTTTGTCGGCGGACACTCCTACAATGAGCAGTTCTTC
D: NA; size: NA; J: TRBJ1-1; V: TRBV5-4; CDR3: CASIPSGTPNTEAFF; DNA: TGTGCCAGCATCCCCTCCGGGACACCGAACACTGAAGCTTTCTTT
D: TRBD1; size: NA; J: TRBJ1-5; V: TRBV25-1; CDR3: CASSDAGGLHQPQHF; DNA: TGTGCCAGCAGTGATGCAGGGGGCCTCCATCAGCCCCAGCATTTT
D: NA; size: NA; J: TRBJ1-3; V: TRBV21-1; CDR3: CASSRATGVNFSGNTIYF; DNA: TGTGCCAGCAGCCGTGCGACAGGGGTCAATTTCTCTGGAAACACCATATATTTT
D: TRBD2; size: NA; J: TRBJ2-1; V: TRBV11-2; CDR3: CASSSTRGKVNEQFF; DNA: TGTGCCAGCAGCTCGACGCGGGGGAAAGTCAATGAGCAGTTCTTC